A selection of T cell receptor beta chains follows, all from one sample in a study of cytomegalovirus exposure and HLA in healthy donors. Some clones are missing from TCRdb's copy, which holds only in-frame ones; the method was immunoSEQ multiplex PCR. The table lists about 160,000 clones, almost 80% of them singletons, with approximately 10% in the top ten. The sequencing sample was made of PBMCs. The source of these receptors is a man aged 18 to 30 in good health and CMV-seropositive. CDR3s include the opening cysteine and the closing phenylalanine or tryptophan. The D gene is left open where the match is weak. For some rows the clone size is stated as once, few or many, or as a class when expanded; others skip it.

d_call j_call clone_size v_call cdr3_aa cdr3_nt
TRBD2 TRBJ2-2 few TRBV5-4 CASSTGWGRAGELFF TGTGCCAGCAGCACGGGATGGGGGAGGGCCGGGGAGCTGTTTTTT
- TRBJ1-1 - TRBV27 CASSFIMNTEAFF TGTGCCAGCAGTTTCATCATGAACACTGAAGCTTTCTTT
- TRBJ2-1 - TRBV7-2 CASSLNSGSSYNEQFF TGTGCCAGCAGCTTAAATTCCGGGAGCTCCTACAATGAGCAGTTCTTC
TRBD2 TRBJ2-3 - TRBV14 CASSPLAGRGADTQYF TGTGCCAGCAGCCCACTAGCGGGAAGGGGGGCAGATACGCAGTATTTT
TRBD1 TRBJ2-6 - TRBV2 CASSRDRGQSGANVLTF TGTGCCAGCAGTAGGGACAGGGGGCAGTCTGGGGCCAACGTCCTGACTTTC
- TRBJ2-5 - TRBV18 CASSPPGAETQYF TGTGCCAGCTCACCACCAGGGGCAGAGACCCAGTACTTC
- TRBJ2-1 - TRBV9 CASSVGGASYNEQFF TGTGCCAGCAGCGTTGGGGGGGCCTCCTACAATGAGCAGTTCTTC
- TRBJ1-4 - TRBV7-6 CASSQPGQREKLFF TGTGCCAGCAGCCAACCCGGACAACGGGAAAAACTGTTTTTT
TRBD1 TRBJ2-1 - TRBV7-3 CASSLVDRGLGEQFF TGTGCCAGCAGCCTAGTGGACAGGGGGCTCGGTGAGCAGTTCTTC
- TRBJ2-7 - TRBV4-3 CASSQELASYEQYF TGCGCCAGCAGCCAAGAATTAGCTTCCTACGAGCAGTACTTC
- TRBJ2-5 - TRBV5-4 CASSSGSVQETQYF TGTGCCAGCAGCTCTGGTAGTGTCCAAGAGACCCAGTACTTC
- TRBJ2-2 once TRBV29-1 CSVPGAVPGELFF TGCAGCGTTCCTGGTGCCGTCCCCGGGGAGTTGTTTTTT
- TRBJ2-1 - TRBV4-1 CASSYPRKDYLFGNEQFF TGCGCCAGCAGCTACCCCAGGAAGGACTACCTATTTGGTAATGAGCAGTTCTTC
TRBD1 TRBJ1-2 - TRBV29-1 CSVAGQGSSNYGYTF TGCAGCGTTGCGGGACAGGGGAGCTCCAACTATGGCTACACCTTC
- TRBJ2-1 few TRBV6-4 CASSDRSGGARNEQFF TGTGCCAGCAGTGACCGAAGTGGGGGGGCCCGGAATGAGCAGTTCTTC
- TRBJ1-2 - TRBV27 CASSWRTANYGYTF TGTGCCAGCAGTTGGAGGACAGCGAACTATGGCTACACCTTC
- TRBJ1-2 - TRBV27 CASSGGSYGYTF TGTGCCAGTTCGGGGGGAAGCTATGGCTACACCTTC
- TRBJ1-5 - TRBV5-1 CASSLGQSNQPQHF TGCGCCAGCAGCTTAGGACAGAGCAATCAGCCCCAGCATTTT
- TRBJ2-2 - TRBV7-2 CASSLGSGLGELFF TGTGCCAGCAGCTTAGGTAGCGGTTTAGGGGAGCTGTTTTTT
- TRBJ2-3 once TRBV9 CASTQTSGGYPFTDTQYF TGTGCCAGCACACAGACTAGTGGGGGGTACCCCTTCACAGATACGCAGTATTTT
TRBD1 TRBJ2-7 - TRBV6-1 CASRWGNRGVYEQYF TGTGCCAGCAGATGGGGGAACAGGGGGGTGTACGAGCAGTACTTC
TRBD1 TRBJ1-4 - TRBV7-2 CASSDSGTGKEKLFF TGTGCCAGCAGCGATTCCGGGACAGGGAAAGAAAAACTGTTTTTT
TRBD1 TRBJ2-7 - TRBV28 CASSWGDRGVGEQYF TGTGCCAGCAGTTGGGGGGACAGGGGGGTGGGCGAGCAGTACTTC
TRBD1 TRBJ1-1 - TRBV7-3 CASSLRQGGEAFF TGTGCCAGCAGCTTAAGACAGGGCGGTGAAGCTTTCTTT
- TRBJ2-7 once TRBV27 CASSLSFGTFYEQYF TGTGCCAGCAGTTTATCTTTTGGGACATTTTACGAGCAGTACTTC
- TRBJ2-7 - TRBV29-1 CSVRPQASSYEQYF TGCAGCGTGAGGCCACAGGCTAGCTCCTACGAGCAGTACTTC
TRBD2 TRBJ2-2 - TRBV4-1 CASSQDGGGDTGELFF TGCGCCAGCAGCCAAGACGGTGGGGGGGACACCGGGGAGCTGTTTTTT
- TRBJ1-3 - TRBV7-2 CASSPQMGRSGNTIYF TGTGCCAGCAGCCCTCAAATGGGCCGCTCTGGAAACACCATATATTTT
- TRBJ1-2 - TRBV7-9 CASSLGSGASNYGYTF TGTGCCAGCAGCTTAGGGTCAGGGGCAAGCAACTATGGCTACACCTTC
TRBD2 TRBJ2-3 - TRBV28 CASSFHTSGTTDTQYF TGTGCCAGCAGTTTTCATACTAGCGGAACCACAGATACGCAGTATTTT
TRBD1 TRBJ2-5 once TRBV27 CASSPTGRETQYF TGTGCCAGCAGTCCGACAGGGCGGGAGACCCAGTACTTC
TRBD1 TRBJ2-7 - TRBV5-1 CASSLGHGQGDEQYF TGCGCCAGCAGCTTGGGTCACGGACAGGGGGACGAGCAGTACTTC
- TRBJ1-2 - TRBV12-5 CANDGGYGTYGYTF TGTGCTAACGATGGGGGGTACGGTACCTATGGCTACACCTTC
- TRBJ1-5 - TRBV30 CAWSAGGMSNQPQHF TGTGCCTGGAGTGCTGGAGGGATGAGCAATCAGCCCCAGCATTTT
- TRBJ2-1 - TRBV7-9 CASSPIHDYNEQFF TGTGCCAGCAGCCCCATACACGATTACAATGAGCAGTTCTTC
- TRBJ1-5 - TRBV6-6 CASSLYGNQPQHF TGTGCCAGCAGTCTATACGGCAATCAGCCCCAGCATTTT
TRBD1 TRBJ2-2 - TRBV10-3 CAISVGQGNTGELFF TGTGCCATCAGTGTGGGACAGGGTAACACCGGGGAGCTGTTTTTT
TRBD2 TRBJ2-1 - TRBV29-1 CSASGRTDNEQFF TGCAGCGCTAGCGGGAGAACCGACAATGAGCAGTTCTTC
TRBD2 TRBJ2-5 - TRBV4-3 CASSPRLAGGRETQYF TGCGCCAGCAGCCCCCGGCTAGCGGGAGGGAGAGAGACCCAGTACTTC
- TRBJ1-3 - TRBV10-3 CAISESPAGFGNTIYF TGTGCCATCAGTGAGTCACCCGCAGGGTTTGGAAACACCATATATTTT
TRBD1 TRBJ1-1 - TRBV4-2 CASSQPGQGFFEAFF TGTGCCAGCAGCCAGCCGGGACAGGGGTTTTTTGAAGCTTTCTTT
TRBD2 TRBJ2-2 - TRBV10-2 CASSRTSGELFF TGCGCCAGCAGCCGGACTAGCGGGGAGCTGTTTTTT
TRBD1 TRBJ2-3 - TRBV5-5 CASSQDRADTQYF TGTGCCAGCAGCCAGGACAGGGCAGATACGCAGTATTTT